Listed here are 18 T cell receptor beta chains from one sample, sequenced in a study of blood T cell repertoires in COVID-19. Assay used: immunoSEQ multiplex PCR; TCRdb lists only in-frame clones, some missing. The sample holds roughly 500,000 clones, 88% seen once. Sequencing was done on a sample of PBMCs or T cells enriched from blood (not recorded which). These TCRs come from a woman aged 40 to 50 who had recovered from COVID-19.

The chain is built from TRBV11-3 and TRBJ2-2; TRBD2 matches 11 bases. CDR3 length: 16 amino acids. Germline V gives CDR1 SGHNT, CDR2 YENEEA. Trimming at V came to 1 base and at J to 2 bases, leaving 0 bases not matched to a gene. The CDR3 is CASSLGLAGNTGELFF. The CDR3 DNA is TGTGCCAGCAGCTTAGGACTAGCGGGAAACACCGGGGAGCTGTTTTTT.

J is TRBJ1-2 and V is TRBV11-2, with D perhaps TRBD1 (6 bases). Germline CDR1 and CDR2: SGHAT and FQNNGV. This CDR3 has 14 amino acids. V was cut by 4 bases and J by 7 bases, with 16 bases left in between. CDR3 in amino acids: CASSSDSQGRGYTF. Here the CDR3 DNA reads TGTGCCAGCAGCTCGGACAGCCAAGGGCGTGGCTACACCTTC.

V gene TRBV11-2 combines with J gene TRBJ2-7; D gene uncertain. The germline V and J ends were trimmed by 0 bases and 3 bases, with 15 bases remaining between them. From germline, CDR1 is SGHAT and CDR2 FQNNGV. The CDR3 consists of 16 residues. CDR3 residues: CASSLDSIYPSYEQYF. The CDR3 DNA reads TGTGCCAGCAGCTTAGATAGTATATACCCTAGCTACGAGCAGTACTTC.

Here the CDR3 reads CASSPEETGDEDEQFF. CDR3 bases: TGTGCCAGCAGCCCAGAGGAGACAGGGGATGAGGATGAGCAGTTCTTC. This chain joins TRBV7-8 and TRBJ2-1, with 8 bases aligning to TRBD1. V gave up 5 bases and J gave up 8 bases; unmatched junction bases: 14. CDR1 is SGHVS and CDR2 is FQNEAQ in the germline V gene. This CDR3 contains 16 residues. Full variable domain (remainder filled in from reference TRBV7-8 and TRBJ2-1): GAGVSQSPRYKVAKRGQDVALRCDPISGHVSLFWYQQALGQGPEFLTYFQNEAQLDKSGLPSDRFFAERPEGSVSTLKIQRTQQEDSAVYLCASSPEETGDEDEQFFGPGTRLTVL.

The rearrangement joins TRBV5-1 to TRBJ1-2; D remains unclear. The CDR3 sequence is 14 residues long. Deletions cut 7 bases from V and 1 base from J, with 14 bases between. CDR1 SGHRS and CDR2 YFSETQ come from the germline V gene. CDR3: CASDISPSNYGYTF. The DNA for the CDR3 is TGCGCCAGCGACATATCCCCAAGTAACTATGGCTACACCTTC.

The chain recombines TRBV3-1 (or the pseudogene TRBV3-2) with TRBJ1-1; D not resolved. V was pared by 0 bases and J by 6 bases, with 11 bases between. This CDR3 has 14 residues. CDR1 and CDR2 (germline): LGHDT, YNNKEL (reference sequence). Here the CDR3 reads CASSQDPGLSEAFF. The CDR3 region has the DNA TGTGCCAGCAGCCAAGATCCGGGTCTATCTGAAGCTTTCTTT.

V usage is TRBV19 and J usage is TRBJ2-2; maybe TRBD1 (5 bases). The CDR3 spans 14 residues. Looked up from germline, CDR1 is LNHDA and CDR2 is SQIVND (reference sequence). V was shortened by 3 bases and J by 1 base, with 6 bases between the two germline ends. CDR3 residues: CASSIQGNTGELFF. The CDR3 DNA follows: TGTGCCAGTAGTATTCAGGGGAACACCGGGGAGCTGTTTTTT.

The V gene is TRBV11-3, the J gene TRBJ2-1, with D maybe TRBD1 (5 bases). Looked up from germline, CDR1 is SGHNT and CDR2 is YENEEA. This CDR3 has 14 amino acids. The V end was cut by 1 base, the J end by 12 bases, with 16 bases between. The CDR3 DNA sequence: TGTGCCAGCAGCTTAGGGGGCCTTGATCAGGGGCAGTTCTTC. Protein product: CASSLGGLDQGQFF.

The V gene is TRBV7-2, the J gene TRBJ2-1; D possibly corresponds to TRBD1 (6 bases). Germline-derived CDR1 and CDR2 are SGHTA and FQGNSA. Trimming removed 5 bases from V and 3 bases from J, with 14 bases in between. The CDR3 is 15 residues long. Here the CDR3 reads CASSPSQQGYNEQFF. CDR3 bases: TGTGCCAGCAGCCCCAGTCAACAGGGCTACAATGAGCAGTTCTTC.

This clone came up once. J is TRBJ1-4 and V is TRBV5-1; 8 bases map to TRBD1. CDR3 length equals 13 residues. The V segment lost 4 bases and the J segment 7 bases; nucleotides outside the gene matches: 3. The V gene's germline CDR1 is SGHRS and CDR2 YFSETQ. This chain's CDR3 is CASSPDRAEKLFF. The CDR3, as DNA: TGCGCCAGCAGCCCGGACAGGGCTGAAAAACTGTTTTTT.

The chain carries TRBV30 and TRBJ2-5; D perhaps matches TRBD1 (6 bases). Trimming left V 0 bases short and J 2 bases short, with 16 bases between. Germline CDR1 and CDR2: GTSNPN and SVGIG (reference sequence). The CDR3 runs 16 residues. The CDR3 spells CAWSVVGALKQETQYF. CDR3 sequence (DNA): TGTGCCTGGAGTGTCGTGGGGGCTCTTAAACAAGAGACCCAGTACTTC.

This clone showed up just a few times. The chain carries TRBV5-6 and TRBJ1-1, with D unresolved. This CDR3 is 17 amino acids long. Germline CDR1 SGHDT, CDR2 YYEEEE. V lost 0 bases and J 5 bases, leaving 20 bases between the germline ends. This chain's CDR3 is CASSLVPGNFRTTEAFF. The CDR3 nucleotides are TGTGCCAGCAGCTTGGTCCCGGGTAATTTCCGAACGACTGAAGCTTTCTTT.

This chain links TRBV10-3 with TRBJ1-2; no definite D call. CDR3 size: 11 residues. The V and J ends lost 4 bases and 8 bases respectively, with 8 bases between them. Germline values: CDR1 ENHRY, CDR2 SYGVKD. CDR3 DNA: TGTGCCATCAGTGGAGGGTTGGGCTACACCTTC. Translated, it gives CAISGGLGYTF.

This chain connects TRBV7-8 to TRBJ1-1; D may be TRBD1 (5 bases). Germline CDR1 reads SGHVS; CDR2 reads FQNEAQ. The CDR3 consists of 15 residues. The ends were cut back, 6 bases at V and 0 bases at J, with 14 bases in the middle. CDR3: CASRDTGRVNTEAFF. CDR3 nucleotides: TGTGCCAGCAGAGACACAGGACGGGTGAACACTGAAGCTTTCTTT.

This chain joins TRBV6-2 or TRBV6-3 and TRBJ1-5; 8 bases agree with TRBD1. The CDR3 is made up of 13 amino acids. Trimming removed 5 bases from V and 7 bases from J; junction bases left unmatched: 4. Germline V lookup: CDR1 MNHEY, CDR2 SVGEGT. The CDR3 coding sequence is TGTGCCAGCAGTACCGACAGGGGACAGCCCCAGCATTTT. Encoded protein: CASSTDRGQPQHF.

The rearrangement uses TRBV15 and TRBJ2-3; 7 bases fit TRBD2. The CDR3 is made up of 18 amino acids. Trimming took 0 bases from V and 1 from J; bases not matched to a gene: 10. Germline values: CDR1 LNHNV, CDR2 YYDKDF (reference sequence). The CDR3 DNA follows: TGTGCCACCAGCAGAGATTATGGCGGGAGAGGCGGCACAGATACGCAGTATTTT. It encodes CATSRDYGGRGGTDTQYF.

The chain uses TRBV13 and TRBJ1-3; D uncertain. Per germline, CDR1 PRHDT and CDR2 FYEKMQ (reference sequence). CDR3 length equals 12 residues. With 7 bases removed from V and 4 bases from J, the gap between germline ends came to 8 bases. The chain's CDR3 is CASTLTGNTIYF. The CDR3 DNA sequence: TGTGCCAGCACCCTCACAGGAAACACCATATATTTT. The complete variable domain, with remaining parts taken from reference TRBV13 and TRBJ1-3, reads AAGVIQSPRHLIKEKRETATLKCYPIPRHDTVYWYQQGPGQDPQFLISFYEKMQSDKGSIPDRFSAQQFSDYHSELNMSSLELGDSALYFCASTLTGNTIYFGEGSWLTVV.

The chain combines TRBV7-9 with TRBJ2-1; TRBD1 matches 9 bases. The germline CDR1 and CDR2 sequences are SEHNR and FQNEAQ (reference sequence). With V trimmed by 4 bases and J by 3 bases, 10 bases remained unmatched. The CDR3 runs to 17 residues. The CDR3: CASSSPPRQGGYNEQFF. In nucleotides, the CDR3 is TGTGCCAGCAGCTCCCCCCCCAGACAGGGGGGCTACAATGAGCAGTTCTTC.